This T cell receptor beta chain was sequenced in a study of Ad26.COV2.S vaccination and SARS-CoV-2 variants. Study details: This donor came from the COV1001 trial of Ad26.COV2.S. Study-wide points: Substantial response breadth was reportedly seen for spike-specific CD8+ and CD4+ T cells after vaccination. Measurements of TCR breadth and depth may have given underestimates of the total T cell responses.

Data came from immunoSEQ multiplex PCR; TCRdb stores just in-frame clones and leaves some out. The sample includes about 250,000 clones, roughly 86% of them seen just once. As to treatment: 19 received Ad26.COV2.S at low or high dose, single or two shots; about 5 received placebo; per-sample allocation not given. Collection of the samples took place on day 63 after the first injection of vaccine or placebo. V lost 4 bases, J lost 7 bases, and 14 bases lay in between. The CDR3 consists of 14 residues. Germline lookup yields CDR1 KGHSH and CDR2 LQKENI. Remarks on this clone: Its antigen is not known.

The TCR comes from a person aged 18-65 years who received the Ad26.COV2.S COVID-19 vaccine or a placebo. This sequence joins TRBV18 and TRBJ2-1; maybe TRBD1 (5 bases). The sample was peripheral blood, taken in a trial of Ad26.COV2.S vaccine versus placebo. CDR3 in DNA: TGTGCCAGCTCACAACAAGGGGTGGGGAATGAGCAGTTCTTC. Translation gives CASSQQGVGNEQFF.